This TCR beta chain was observed in a study of cytomegalovirus exposure and HLA in healthy donors. PCR amplification relied on 60 Vbeta primers (plus 13 Jbeta primers). The repertoire was sequenced with immunoSEQ multiplex PCR; TCRdb's copy has only in-frame clones and lacks some. Altogether roughly 180,000 clones are present, around 74% being singletons, with the ten largest covering around 2.4%. This CDR3 has 15 residues. Germline CDR1 is ENHRY and CDR2 is SYGVKD. V lost 0 bases and J lost 3; bases outside the gene matches: 4. In regard to this clone: Its antigen is as yet unknown.

Study-wide results and caveats: The study found most TCR sequences rare, yet found some public TCRs in many donors. Accurate prediction of HLA-A and HLA-B alleles (for most subjects) was reportedly achieved from TCR beta sequences. A missense variant in DCLRE1C was later tied to TCR beta V- and J-gene trimming.

This clonotype originated in a female donor in good health and CMV-seronegative. The chain has TRBV10-3 and TRBJ1-2; 7 positions match TRBD1. Sequencing was done on a sample of PBMCs. The CDR3 nucleotides read TGTGCCATCAGTGAGTCAAAGGGGGCGTACTATGGCTACACCTTC. It codes for CAISESKGAYYGYTF.